Included here is one T cell receptor beta chain sequence, with context. Its antigen remains unidentified. From the reads, TCRdb called clonotypes with MiXCR, one entry per CDR3 protein. The table includes around 710,000 distinct CDR3 sequences, roughly 28% detected once. Trimming removed 0 bases at V and 0 bases at J, with 9 bases between. CDR3 length: 15 residues. CDR1 and CDR2 (germline): DFQATT, SNEGSKA (reference sequence). The sample originates from a study of T cell repertoires in cytomegalovirus infection. Study observations and caveats: Ex vivo, HLA-C-restricted CMV-specific TCR beta clonotypes prevailed over the rest of the response.

The specimen was cultured CD8+ T cells from PBMCs, collected from culture after CMV antigen stimulation. V usage is TRBV20-1 and J usage is TRBJ1-5; D is unresolved. The clonotype comes from a human donor in good health (CMV status not recorded). Some clones in this sample may be carry-over from other donors' samples. CDR3 amino acids: CSAREARYSNQPQHF. CDR3 DNA: TGCAGTGCTAGAGAGGCGAGATATAGCAATCAGCCCCAGCATTTT.